The 32 T cell receptor beta chains below were found in one sample sequenced in a study of vaccination effects on CD4 cells after COVID-19 (dated by TCRdb to the early 2020s). For these receptors, no antigen is known. The library was generated by the immunoSEQ multiplex PCR assay. TCRdb re-hosts the immuneACCESS table, in-frame sequences only. Its copies lack some clones; in the studies checked, an unresolved V gene accounts for under half of them, and the cause for the rest is not known. This sample lists roughly 24,000 clones; around 70% were detected once. Of the sample, approximately 10% is held by the ten largest clones. To identify antigen-specific CD4+ T cell clonotypes by their expansion, the ViraFEST assay first stimulated PBMC with viral peptide pools and then applied TCR sequencing. After less than eleven days of culture, CD4+ T cells were isolated with the EasySep CD4+ T cell isolation kit. Each participant received two doses of an mRNA SARS-CoV-2 vaccine, either BNT162b2 or mRNA-1273.

Sequencing was performed on CD4+ T cells from PBMCs cultured with HCoV-NL63 spike peptides, taken after COVID-19 vaccination. This sample's cell subset or site label indicates: HCoV-NL63 spike overlapping peptide pool stimulation. These receptors were taken from a human donor who received a COVID-19 vaccine.

This clone was recorded a few times. The J gene is TRBJ2-1, the V gene TRBV27; 9 positions agree with TRBD2. There are 14 residues in the CDR3. Looked up from germline, CDR1 is MNHEY and CDR2 is SMNVEV (reference sequence). The junction had 8 bases not matched to a gene; V was cut back by 8 bases and J by 6 bases. CDR3 sequence reads: CASSGTSLGNEQFF. The CDR3 bases are TGTGCCAGCTCCGGGACTAGCTTAGGCAATGAGCAGTTCTTC.

The chain carries TRBV3-1 (or the pseudogene TRBV3-2) and TRBJ1-4, with TRBD1 identical over 8 bases. This CDR3 contains 16 residues. Germline lookup yields CDR1 LGHDT and CDR2 YNNKEL (reference sequence). V was pared by 2 bases and J by 4 bases, with 6 bases of the junction left unmatched. CDR3 DNA: TGTGCCAGCAGCCAACCGGGACAGGCGGGTAATGAAAAACTGTTTTTT. Translating gives CASSQPGQAGNEKLFF.

The CDR3 sequence: CASSPTGEQETQYF. DNA of the CDR3: TGTGCCAGCTCACCTACCGGGGAACAAGAGACCCAGTACTTC. The J gene is TRBJ2-5, the V gene TRBV18; D possibly corresponds to TRBD2 (5 bases). This CDR3 is 14 amino acids long. V dropped 3 bases and J dropped 2 bases, with 10 bases sitting between them. Germline V gives CDR1 KGHSH, CDR2 LQKENI.

The chain links TRBV19 to TRBJ1-6; tentatively, D is TRBD1 (5 bases). Germline CDR1 is LNHDA and CDR2 is SQIVND (reference sequence). The length of the CDR3 is 19 residues. With 4 bases removed from V and 6 bases from J, the gap between germline ends came to 25 bases. Here the CDR3 DNA reads TGTGCCAGTAGTACGAGTGGCACGGGCATAGTGGGACGTAATTCACCCCTCCACTTT. Protein product: CASSTSGTGIVGRNSPLHF. Combining the CDR3 with reference TRBV19 and TRBJ1-6 gives the whole variable domain DGGITQSPKYLFRKEGQNVTLSCEQNLNHDAMYWYRQDPGQGLRLIYYSQIVNDFQKGDIAEGYSVSREKKESFPLTVTSAQKNPTAFYLCASSTSGTGIVGRNSPLHFGNGTRLTVT.

CDR3 nucleotide sequence: TGTGCCAGCAGTTCCCCGGGGCAGGTCTATGGCTACACCTTC. Protein sequence: CASSSPGQVYGYTF. V gene TRBV6-5 combines with J gene TRBJ1-2; D is possibly TRBD1 (5 bases). Germline CDR1 reads MNHEY; CDR2 reads SVGAGI. Trimming cost V 4 bases and J 4 bases, with 13 bases left between them. The CDR3 extends over 14 amino acids.

The genes are TRBV7-2 and TRBJ2-7; 7 bases are a match to TRBD2. The V gene end was trimmed by 2 bases and the J gene end by 4 bases; junction bases not matched to a gene: 8. Looked up from germline, CDR1 is SGHTA and CDR2 is FQGNSA. This CDR3 comprises 15 residues. The CDR3 DNA reads TGTGCCAGCAGCTTATACCGCGGGAGTGGTTACGAGCAGTACTTC. Its protein product is CASSLYRGSGYEQYF.

The chain employs TRBV18 and TRBJ1-2; D is undetermined. The CDR3 covers 13 residues. The V end was cut by 4 bases, the J end by 6 bases, with 12 bases between. Germline V gene data show CDR1 as KGHSH and CDR2 as LQKENI. CDR3 DNA: TGTGCCAGCTCACGAAGGGTGAGGGATGGCTACACCTTC. It yields the protein CASSRRVRDGYTF.

This clone was picked up a small number of times. The chain couples TRBV7-8 to TRBJ1-5; TRBD1 aligns across 7 bases. The germline V gene has CDR1 SGHVS and CDR2 FQNEAQ. This CDR3 spans 16 amino acids. After removal of 6 bases from V and 4 bases from J, the junction contained 12 bases not matched to a gene. CDR3 in amino acids: CASRPDRTGLNQPQHF. CDR3 nucleotide sequence: TGTGCCAGCAGACCAGACCGGACAGGCTTAAATCAGCCCCAGCATTTT.

The chain combines TRBV6-6 with TRBJ1-1, with D uncertain. The V gene's germline CDR1 is MNHNY and CDR2 SVGAGI (reference sequence). V lost 4 bases and J lost 0, with 3 bases in between. CDR3 length equals 12 residues. The CDR3 is CASSFLNTEAFF. The CDR3 DNA follows: TGTGCCAGCAGTTTTCTGAACACTGAAGCTTTCTTT.

This chain uses TRBV6-6 with TRBJ2-7; possible D gene TRBD2, 6 bases. V gave up 6 bases and J gave up 3 bases, with 12 bases separating them. CDR1 is MNHNY, CDR2 SVGAGI, per germline (reference sequence). This CDR3 spans 13 amino acids. The CDR3 sequence: CASSSWGGYEQYF. CDR3 DNA sequence: TGTGCCAGCAGCTCATGGGGAGGCTACGAGCAGTACTTC.

This clone occurred once. This chain joins TRBV7-9 and TRBJ2-6; no clear D gene. The V gene's germline CDR1 is SEHNR and CDR2 FQNEAQ (reference sequence). The CDR3 runs 16 residues. Trimming removed 1 base at V and 1 base at J, with 8 bases between. The CDR3 region has the DNA TGTGCCAGCAGCTTAGGAAGAAAGTCTGGGGCCAACGTCCTGACTTTC. Translation: CASSLGRKSGANVLTF.

CDR3 in amino acids: CASSRSRTGEKLFF. The CDR3 DNA reads TGTGCCAGCAGTCGATCCCGGACAGGTGAAAAACTGTTTTTT. V and J are TRBV6-6 and TRBJ1-4; 7 bases line up with TRBD1. V was pared by 5 bases and J by 7 bases, with 7 bases of the junction left unmatched. The CDR3 is made up of 14 amino acids. CDR1 and CDR2 from the germline V gene are MNHNY and SVGAGI (reference sequence).

This clone was recorded once. The chain carries TRBV27 and TRBJ2-7; D possibly corresponds to TRBD2 (6 bases). The CDR3 contains 16 residues. Trimming took 5 bases from V and 3 from J, leaving 20 bases between them. The germline V gene encodes CDR1 MNHEY and CDR2 SMNVEV (reference sequence). This CDR3 reads CASSPSWGTGNYEQYF. The CDR3 nucleotides are TGTGCCAGCAGTCCTTCCTGGGGGACTGGGAACTACGAGCAGTACTTC.

The chain combines TRBV11-2 with TRBJ1-4, with D maybe TRBD1 (5 bases). The CDR3 length is 16 residues. Deletions cut 0 bases from V and 5 bases from J, with 13 bases between. CDR1 and CDR2 from the germline V gene are SGHAT and FQNNGV. DNA of the CDR3: TGTGCCAGCAGCTTAGATCGTGGGGCAGGAAATGAAAAACTGTTTTTT. Its translation is CASSLDRGAGNEKLFF.

This clone has only one observation. The rearrangement links TRBV5-1 to TRBJ1-2; 8 nucleotides agree with TRBD1. Germline V gene lookup returns CDR1 SGHRS and CDR2 YFSETQ. Germline trimming cut 4 bases from V and 0 bases from J; bases unmatched to any gene: 5. The CDR3 length is 15 residues. CDR3 loop: CASSPDRATNYGYTF. The DNA for the CDR3 is TGCGCCAGCAGCCCGGACAGGGCTACTAACTATGGCTACACCTTC.

The chain has TRBV19 and TRBJ1-1, with TRBD1 matching 7 bases. The V and J ends lost 6 bases and 2 bases, in that order; junction bases with no gene match: 12. The germline CDR1 and CDR2 sequences are LNHDA and SQIVND (reference sequence). This CDR3 spans 16 amino acids. CDR3 sequence (DNA): TGTGCCAGTAGGAGAGAGGGGGCCTTCGGAAACACTGAAGCTTTCTTT. It codes for CASRREGAFGNTEAFF.

This clone was seen only a few times. The gene calls are TRBV9 and TRBJ1-2; D call uncertain. CDR1 is SGDLS and CDR2 is YYNGEE in the germline V gene. Trimming removed 5 bases at V and 4 bases at J, with 12 bases between. CDR3 length: 13 amino acids. CDR3 DNA sequence: TGTGCCAGCAGACCCCAAGGGCCCTATGGCTACACCTTC. It is translated as CASRPQGPYGYTF.

This clone was picked up one time. The rearrangement uses TRBV6-5 and TRBJ2-2; D might be TRBD2 (6 bases). The germline V gene has CDR1 MNHEY and CDR2 SVGAGI. V was trimmed by 4 bases and J by 5 bases, leaving 11 bases between them. The CDR3 spans 14 residues. Written as DNA, the CDR3 is TGTGCCAGCAGTTCGGGGGTACGGACCGGGGAGCTGTTTTTT. It encodes CASSSGVRTGELFF.

This chain uses TRBV11-2 with TRBJ2-1; 7 bases line up with TRBD2. This CDR3 spans 18 amino acids. With V trimmed by 1 base and J by 0 bases, 9 bases remained unmatched. Per the germline V gene, CDR1 is SGHAT and CDR2 is FQNNGV. This CDR3 reads CASSLVFGTGGSYNEQFF. The CDR3 DNA is TGTGCCAGCAGCTTAGTGTTTGGAACGGGGGGCTCCTACAATGAGCAGTTCTTC.

This chain links TRBV15 with TRBJ1-4; D gene unclear. V lost 0 bases, J lost 5 bases, and 10 bases lay in between. Germline V lookup: CDR1 LNHNV, CDR2 YYDKDF (reference sequence). This CDR3 spans 15 amino acids. DNA of the CDR3: TGTGCCACCAGCAGAGAGGTCATGGCAAATGAAAAACTGTTTTTT. It is translated as CATSREVMANEKLFF. The whole variable domain, filled in from reference TRBV15 and TRBJ1-4, reads DAMVIQNPRYQVTQFGKPVTLSCSQTLNHNVMYWYQQKSSQAPKLLFHYYDKDFNNEADTPDNFQSRRPNTSFCFLDIRSPGLGDTAMYLCATSREVMANEKLFFGSGTQLSVL.

The DNA for the CDR3 is TGTGCCAGCAACCGGGGTAACACTGAAGCTTTCTTT. Its translation is CASNRGNTEAFF. The chain is built from TRBV12-3 or TRBV12-4 and TRBJ1-1; D gene unclear. The CDR3 contains 12 residues. The V gene lost 7 bases and the J gene lost 2 bases, with 8 bases spanning the gap.

This rearrangement joins TRBV11-2 to TRBJ2-2, with D tentatively TRBD1 or TRBD2 (5 bases each). Trimming removed 3 bases from V and 9 bases from J, with 8 bases in between. CDR1 is SGHAT and CDR2 is FQNNGV in the germline V gene. The CDR3 length is 12 residues. The CDR3 DNA sequence: TGTGCCAGCAGCTTGGGGACCAGGGAGCTGTTTTTT. It translates to CASSLGTRELFF.

This clone is medium-sized within its sample. V usage is TRBV10-2 and J usage is TRBJ2-7; no firm D call. This CDR3 comprises 14 residues. CDR1 is WSHSY and CDR2 is SAAADI in the germline V gene. The V end lost 2 bases, the J end lost 0 bases, and 8 bases lay between the germline ends. The CDR3 spells CASSERTDSYEQYF. The CDR3 coding sequence is TGCGCCAGCAGTGAGAGGACGGACTCCTACGAGCAGTACTTC.

The chain has TRBV6-5 and TRBJ2-5; D is uncertain. V lost 6 bases to trimming and J lost 10 bases, with 12 bases between them. CDR1 is MNHEY and CDR2 is SVGAGI in the germline V gene. CDR3 size: 11 residues. The CDR3 DNA is TGTGCCAGCAGCACTCCTCGCGGCCAGTACTTC. It is translated as CASSTPRGQYF.

V is TRBV7-2 and J is TRBJ1-3; D gene unclear. The CDR3 is 12 amino acids. Trimming cost V 5 bases and J 5 bases, with 7 bases left between them. Germline CDR1 reads SGHTA; CDR2 reads FQGNSA. CDR3 sequence (DNA): TGTGCCAGCAGCCTGAGAAGAAACACCATATATTTT. Translated, it gives CASSLRRNTIYF.

The gene calls are TRBV5-6 and TRBJ2-3; the match to TRBD1 covers 8 bases. With 5 bases clipped from V and 0 bases from J, the junction kept 8 bases outside the gene matches. CDR3 size: 16 residues. Per germline, CDR1 SGHDT and CDR2 YYEEEE. The CDR3 region is CASSFAGGGSTDTQYF. The CDR3 DNA is TGTGCCAGCAGTTTCGCAGGGGGCGGTAGCACAGATACGCAGTATTTT.

V usage is TRBV7-9 and J usage is TRBJ2-3, with 9 bases lining up with TRBD1. Germline V lookup: CDR1 SEHNR, CDR2 FQNEAQ (reference sequence). The CDR3 extends over 16 amino acids. V shed 5 bases and J 5 bases; nucleotides not matched to a gene: 11. Here the CDR3 reads CASSTAGTGSRDTQYF. As DNA, the CDR3 is TGTGCCAGCAGCACCGCCGGGACAGGGTCGAGAGATACGCAGTATTTT.

This clone was seen a few times. The rearrangement uses TRBV28 and TRBJ1-2; D not certain. Looked up from germline, CDR1 is MDHEN and CDR2 is SYDVKM. CDR3 length equals 12 residues. V shed 1 base and J shed 9 bases, with 9 bases lying between them. The CDR3 DNA reads TGTGCCAGCAGTTTATCCCTTCGTAGCTACACCTTC. Translation gives CASSLSLRSYTF.

This clone was observed once. The rearrangement uses TRBV6-6 and TRBJ2-3, with TRBD1 matching 8 bases. V gave up 5 bases and J gave up 2 bases; unmatched junction bases: 12. The CDR3 length is 17 residues. Germline values: CDR1 MNHNY, CDR2 SVGAGI (reference sequence). DNA for the CDR3: TGTGCCAGCAGTCAAAACTCGGACAGGGCGGACACAGATACGCAGTATTTT. It yields the protein CASSQNSDRADTDTQYF.

This clone has only a few counts. The chain carries TRBV6-5 and TRBJ2-7; D remains ambiguous. This CDR3 has 14 residues. Germline values: CDR1 MNHEY, CDR2 SVGAGI. V shed 6 bases and J shed 3 bases, with 15 bases lying between them. The CDR3 nucleotides are TGTGCCAGCAGCAAAGTCGGTAATAGCTACGAGCAGTACTTC. It translates to CASSKVGNSYEQYF.

V and J are TRBV5-1 and TRBJ2-7; no definite D call. The germline V gene has CDR1 SGHRS and CDR2 YFSETQ. V lost 4 bases to trimming and J lost 1 base, with 6 bases between them. The CDR3 covers 12 residues. The CDR3 bases are TGCGCCAGCAGCCCAGGATCCTACGAGCAGTACTTC. The encoded protein is CASSPGSYEQYF.

V gene TRBV5-1 combines with J gene TRBJ2-1; TRBD2 matches at 12 bases. The CDR3 length is 16 residues. Trimming took 0 bases from V and 4 from J; bases not matched to a gene: 2. Germline values: CDR1 SGHRS, CDR2 YFSETQ. The CDR3 here is CASSLAGLAGYNEQFF. The CDR3 DNA follows: TGCGCCAGCAGCTTGGCCGGACTAGCGGGATACAATGAGCAGTTCTTC.